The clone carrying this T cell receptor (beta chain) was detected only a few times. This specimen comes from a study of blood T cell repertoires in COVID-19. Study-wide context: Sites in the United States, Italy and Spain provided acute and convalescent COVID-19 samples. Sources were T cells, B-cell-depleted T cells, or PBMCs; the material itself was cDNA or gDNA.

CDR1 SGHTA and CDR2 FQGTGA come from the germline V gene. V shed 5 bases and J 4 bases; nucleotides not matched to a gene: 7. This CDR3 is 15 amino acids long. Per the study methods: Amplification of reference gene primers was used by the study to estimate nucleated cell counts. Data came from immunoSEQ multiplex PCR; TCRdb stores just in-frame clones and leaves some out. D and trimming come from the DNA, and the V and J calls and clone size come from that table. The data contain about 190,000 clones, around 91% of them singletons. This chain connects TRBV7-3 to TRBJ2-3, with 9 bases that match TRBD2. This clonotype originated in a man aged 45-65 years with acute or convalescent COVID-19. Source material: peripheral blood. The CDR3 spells CASSLSGGYADTQYF. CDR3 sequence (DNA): TGTGCCAGCAGCCTAAGCGGGGGGTACGCAGATACGCAGTATTTT.